A single sample gave rise to the 27 T cell receptor beta chains below, sequenced in a study of neurological immune-mediated disorders (dated by TCRdb to between 2018 and 2020). Library method: 5' RACE. For sequencing, an Illumina HiSeq 2500 was employed. TCRdb redid the processing of the public reads, applying fastp at Q25 and MiXCR, and retained in-frame beta chains. Merged by CDR3 protein, the rows form single entries marked with the most common genes and DNA. The sample table holds 25,000 or so distinct CDR3 sequences, of which less than 15% were seen once. Roughly 5.5% of the sample comes from the top ten. The time point label corresponds to: technical triplicate 1. The specimen sequenced was CD4+ T cells from blood. These receptors were taken from a female donor with HTLV-1-associated myelopathy (HAM/TSP).

This clonotype was seen repeatedly, ten times or more. The genes are TRBV5-1 and TRBJ2-7; D is perhaps TRBD1 or TRBD2 (5 bases each). Germline V gene data show CDR1 as SGHRS and CDR2 as YFSETQ. The CDR3 is made up of 16 amino acids. V lost 3 bases to trimming and J lost 0 bases, with 16 bases between them. CDR3 in DNA: TGCGCCAGCAGCTCTTTCCGGGACGACCTCTCCTACGAGCAGTACTTC. Protein: CASSSFRDDLSYEQYF.

Many counts were recorded for this clonotype. The rearrangement uses TRBV10-3 and TRBJ1-2; TRBD1 is a possible D gene (5 bases). Germline lookup yields CDR1 ENHRY and CDR2 SYGVKD. The ends were cut back, 3 bases at V and 9 bases at J, with 17 bases in the middle. The CDR3 sequence is 14 residues long. Here the CDR3 reads CAISELEGRISYTF. CDR3 sequence (DNA): TGTGCCATCAGTGAATTAGAGGGGCGGATTAGCTACACCTTC.

This clonotype has a count of ten or more. The rearrangement joins TRBV7-2 to TRBJ2-2; no reliable D call. Germline values: CDR1 SGHTA, CDR2 FQGNSA. The CDR3 contains 16 residues. V was trimmed by 0 bases and J by 6 bases, leaving 14 bases between them. The DNA for the CDR3 is TGTGCCAGCAGCTTAGCCCAACCTGACCGGTCCGGGGAGCTGTTTTTT. Translating gives CASSLAQPDRSGELFF. Based on the CDR3 plus reference TRBV7-2 and TRBJ2-2, the full variable domain is GAGVSQSPSNKVTEKGKDVELRCDPISGHTALYWYRQSLGQGLEFLIYFQGNSAPDKSGLPSDRFSAERTGGSVSTLTIQRTQQEDSAVYLCASSLAQPDRSGELFFGEGSRLTVL.

This clonotype was found many times. The chain employs TRBV10-2 and TRBJ2-7, with 8 bases aligning to TRBD1. The CDR3 loop spans 14 amino acids. Trimming removed 6 bases from V and 0 bases from J; junction bases left unmatched: 4. Germline V gives CDR1 WSHSY, CDR2 SAAADI. The CDR3 loop is CASSRQGSSYEQYF. The CDR3 coding sequence is TGCGCCAGCAGCCGACAGGGGAGCTCCTACGAGCAGTACTTC.

In its sample, this clonotype was seen many times. CDR3 sequence: CASSDRYGYTF. The CDR3 region has the DNA TGTGCCAGCAGCGACAGATATGGCTACACCTTC. The chain carries TRBV9 and TRBJ1-2; D not certain. CDR1 SGDLS and CDR2 YYNGEE come from the germline V gene. CDR3 length equals 11 residues. V was pared by 3 bases and J by 5 bases, with 5 bases between.

This clonotype was counted ten times or more. The V call is TRBV5-1, the J call TRBJ2-5; D assignment may be TRBD1 or TRBD2 (5 bases each). Germline V gives CDR1 SGHRS, CDR2 YFSETQ. V lost 3 bases to trimming and J lost 4 bases, with 13 bases between them. The length of the CDR3 is 14 residues. The CDR3 protein is CASSSGPAGETQYF. In DNA form, the CDR3 reads TGCGCCAGCAGCTCGGGACCGGCGGGAGAGACCCAGTACTTC.

This clonotype was seen at least ten times. The chain joins TRBV7-6 to TRBJ1-1; D is unclear. In germline, CDR1 is SGHVS, CDR2 FNYEAQ. Trimming took 6 bases from V and 5 from J, leaving 13 bases between them. CDR3 length equals 13 residues. The CDR3 nucleotides read TGTGCCAGCAGTTTGGAACGGGAGACTGAAGCTTTCTTT. Protein sequence: CASSLERETEAFF.

In this sample, this clonotype turned up many times. This chain uses TRBV3-1 with TRBJ2-1; D is undetermined. This CDR3 spans 18 amino acids. V dropped 0 bases and J dropped 8 bases, with 23 bases sitting between them. Germline-derived CDR1 and CDR2 are LGHDT and YNNKEL (reference sequence). This CDR3 is CASSQEINPAALADEQFF. CDR3 sequence (DNA): TGTGCCAGCAGCCAAGAAATAAACCCGGCGGCTCTTGCGGATGAGCAGTTCTTC.

In this sample, this clonotype turned up many times. The rearrangement uses TRBV29-1 and TRBJ2-5, with no clear D. V was trimmed by 3 bases and J by 7 bases, leaving 21 bases between them. This CDR3 is built from 15 residues. CDR1 and CDR2 from the germline V gene are SQVTM and ANQGSEA. This CDR3 is CSVEGMQVEKGTQYF. Written as DNA, the CDR3 is TGCAGCGTTGAGGGGATGCAGGTGGAAAAGGGGACCCAGTACTTC. The entire variable domain, with the rest obtained from reference TRBV29-1 and TRBJ2-5, is as follows: SAVISQKPSRDICQRGTSLTIQCQVDSQVTMMFWYRQQPGQSLTLIATANQGSEATYESGFVIDKFPISRPNLTFSTLTVSNMSPEDSSIYLCSVEGMQVEKGTQYFGPGTRLLVL.

This clonotype is medium-sized within its sample. The chain uses TRBV20-1 and TRBJ2-5, with D tentatively TRBD1 (5 bases). Germline loops: CDR1 DFQATT, CDR2 SNEGSKA (reference sequence). Trimming stripped 6 bases from V and 2 bases from J, with 16 bases between. The CDR3 has 14 residues. The CDR3 protein is CSAGTWAGQETQYF. The CDR3 coding sequence is TGCAGTGCGGGTACCTGGGCAGGGCAAGAGACCCAGTACTTC.

This clonotype was seen many times. The J gene is TRBJ2-7, the V gene TRBV6-5, with D perhaps TRBD1 (6 bases). The CDR3 contains 12 residues. V lost 6 bases and J lost 6, with 12 bases in between. Per germline, CDR1 MNHEY and CDR2 SVGAGI. CDR3 in DNA: TGTGCCAGCAGCCAACAGGGTGGCGAGCAGTACTTC. Amino acid sequence: CASSQQGGEQYF.

There are many counts of this clonotype. This chain links TRBV20-1 with TRBJ2-2; D perhaps matches TRBD2 (5 bases). The CDR3 consists of 15 residues. Germline CDR1 and CDR2: DFQATT and SNEGSKA (reference sequence). The ends were cut back, 4 bases at V and 0 bases at J, with 12 bases in the middle. In DNA form, the CDR3 reads TGCAGTGCTAACCGGGGTCCAGCGAACACCGGGGAGCTGTTTTTT. It codes for CSANRGPANTGELFF.

This clonotype was detected ten times or more. J is TRBJ2-3 and V is TRBV20-1; 7 bases map to TRBD1. This CDR3 contains 13 residues. V gave up 5 bases and J gave up 6 bases; unmatched junction bases: 8. Germline CDR1 and CDR2: DFQATT and SNEGSKA (reference sequence). CDR3 sequence: CSASRDRGDTQYF. CDR3 in DNA: TGCAGTGCTTCAAGGGACAGAGGGGATACGCAGTATTTT.

This clonotype was seen a few times. The chain joins TRBV20-1 to TRBJ2-7; 13 bases map to TRBD2. Germline V CDR1 and CDR2: DFQATT, SNEGSKA (reference sequence). The length of the CDR3 is 15 residues. V was pared by 0 bases and J by 11 bases, with 10 bases of the junction left unmatched. CDR3 DNA: TGCAGTGCTAGAGATAGGAGACTAGCGGGAGGAGAGAAGTACTTC. Translated: CSARDRRLAGGEKYF.

This clonotype appeared a few times. This chain joins TRBV20-1 and TRBJ2-3; a weak D match, TRBD1 (5 bases). Germline V lookup: CDR1 DFQATT, CDR2 SNEGSKA (reference sequence). Between the trimmed V and J ends, which lost 5 bases and 0 bases, there was a span of 12 bases. The CDR3 has 14 amino acids. The CDR3 here is CSAEVGASTDTQYF. CDR3 nucleotide sequence: TGCAGTGCTGAGGTTGGGGCTAGCACAGATACGCAGTATTTT.

This clonotype came up many times. The V gene is TRBV20-1, the J gene TRBJ1-1, with a possible D match to TRBD1 (6 bases). This CDR3 region has 14 residues. Germline V gene sequence: CDR1 DFQATT, CDR2 SNEGSKA (reference sequence). Trimming took off 3 bases at V and 2 bases at J, with 13 bases between the two ends. The CDR3 spells CSASGGAGNTEAFF. DNA for the CDR3: TGCAGTGCTAGTGGGGGGGCAGGTAACACTGAAGCTTTCTTT.

This clonotype was observed many times. The chain employs TRBV5-1 and TRBJ2-1; D is unclear. Germline V CDR1 and CDR2: SGHRS, YFSETQ. The CDR3 extends over 11 amino acids. The V end lost 2 bases, the J end lost 9 bases, and 6 bases lay between the germline ends. The CDR3 loop is CASSFGVEQFF. CDR3 DNA sequence: TGCGCCAGCAGCTTTGGTGTTGAGCAGTTCTTC. The full variable domain, its missing parts supplied by reference TRBV5-1 and TRBJ2-1, is KAGVTQTPRYLIKTRGQQVTLSCSPISGHRSVSWYQQTPGQGLQFLFEYFSETQRNKGNFPGRFSGRQFSNSRSEMNVSTLELGDSALYLCASSFGVEQFFGPGTRLTVL.

This clonotype was counted many times. The rearrangement links TRBV4-3 to TRBJ1-4; D might be TRBD1 (6 bases). V lost 4 bases to trimming and J lost 13 bases, with 16 bases between them. The CDR3 extends over 13 amino acids. Germline CDR1 and CDR2: LGHNA and YSLEER. The CDR3 nucleotides read TGCGCCAGCAGCCTTCCCGGGACAAATCTACTGTTTTTT. It specifies CASSLPGTNLLFF.

This clonotype has a count of ten or more. J is TRBJ1-2 and V is TRBV20-1; D unclear. V was pared by 1 base and J by 4 bases, with 7 bases between. Germline CDR1 and CDR2: DFQATT and SNEGSKA (reference sequence). The CDR3 has 12 residues. The CDR3 sequence is CSARVGVYGYTF. The CDR3 coding sequence is TGCAGTGCTAGAGTCGGGGTCTATGGCTACACCTTC.

There are many counts of this clonotype. This chain connects TRBV20-1 to TRBJ2-1; D tentatively reads TRBD1 or TRBD2 (5 bases each). The CDR3 contains 12 residues. V lost 6 bases and J 6 bases, leaving 12 bases between the germline ends. The germline V gene has CDR1 DFQATT and CDR2 SNEGSKA (reference sequence). The CDR3 DNA reads as TGCAGTGCCCCCGGGACCCTCAATGAGCAGTTCTTC. The encoded protein is CSAPGTLNEQFF.

This clonotype was counted at least ten times. V gene TRBV3-1 combines with J gene TRBJ2-1, with D perhaps matching TRBD2 (6 bases). V lost 1 base to trimming and J lost 3 bases, with 16 bases between them. The germline CDR1 and CDR2 sequences are LGHDT and YNNKEL (reference sequence). The CDR3 has 17 residues. In DNA form, the CDR3 reads TGTGCCAGCAGCCAAGGGGCGGGGACGGTGCGCTACAATGAGCAGTTCTTC. Translation gives CASSQGAGTVRYNEQFF.

The sample holds many counts of this clonotype. The J gene is TRBJ2-7, the V gene TRBV7-2; tentative D call: TRBD1 (6 bases). CDR1 SGHTA and CDR2 FQGNSA come from the germline V gene. The CDR3 has 15 residues. Trimming left V 5 bases short and J 3 bases short, with 17 bases between. As DNA, the CDR3 is TGTGCCAGCAGCATTACAGGGATGTTAAGCTACGAGCAGTACTTC. Amino acid sequence: CASSITGMLSYEQYF. Based on the CDR3 plus reference TRBV7-2 and TRBJ2-7, the full variable domain is GAGVSQSPSNKVTEKGKDVELRCDPISGHTALYWYRQSLGQGLEFLIYFQGNSAPDKSGLPSDRFSAERTGGSVSTLTIQRTQQEDSAVYLCASSITGMLSYEQYFGPGTRLTVT.

Many counts were recorded for this clonotype. The chain recombines TRBV7-8 with TRBJ2-3; 16 bases agree with TRBD2. The CDR3 loop spans 17 amino acids. Germline trimming cut 1 base from V and 4 bases from J; bases unmatched to any gene: 2. Germline V gives CDR1 SGHVS, CDR2 FQNEAQ. CDR3 sequence (DNA): TGTGCCAGCAGCTTAGTAGGGACTAGCGGGGGGGCAGATACGCAGTATTTT. Translating gives CASSLVGTSGGADTQYF.

This clonotype was picked up many times. The chain combines TRBV28 with TRBJ2-3, with a weak D call TRBD2 (6 bases). The CDR3 has 14 amino acids. Trimming removed 8 bases from V and 4 bases from J, with 16 bases in between. Germline loops: CDR1 MDHEN, CDR2 SYDVKM. DNA of the CDR3: TGTGCCAGCGCGGGACCCCAAACAGCAGATACGCAGTATTTT. This codes for CASAGPQTADTQYF.

This clonotype appeared many times. The rearrangement uses TRBV7-2 and TRBJ2-1, with 10 bases matching TRBD1. The CDR3 contains 17 residues. Losses at the gene ends were 6 bases for V and 5 bases for J; bases not matched to a gene: 13. Germline loops: CDR1 SGHTA, CDR2 FQGNSA. The CDR3 region is CASSSDRGRSANNEQFF. In nucleotides, the CDR3 is TGTGCCAGCAGTAGCGACAGGGGGCGGAGCGCAAACAATGAGCAGTTCTTC.

This clonotype was recorded at least ten times. The chain combines TRBV3-1 with TRBJ2-1; D not certain. The CDR3 runs 13 residues. CDR1 and CDR2 from the germline V gene are LGHDT and YNNKEL (reference sequence). V dropped 4 bases and J dropped 12 bases, with 16 bases sitting between them. CDR3 in amino acids: CASSPSNRFGQFF. In DNA, the CDR3 is TGTGCCAGCAGCCCTTCGAACAGATTCGGGCAGTTCTTC.

This clonotype was counted at least ten times. The rearrangement links TRBV5-1 to TRBJ2-3; no firm D call. The V end lost 4 bases, the J end lost 0 bases, and 6 bases lay between the germline ends. There are 13 residues in the CDR3. Germline loops: CDR1 SGHRS, CDR2 YFSETQ. The CDR3 loop reads CASSAPSTDTQYF. CDR3 DNA sequence: TGCGCCAGCAGCGCACCTAGCACAGATACGCAGTATTTT.